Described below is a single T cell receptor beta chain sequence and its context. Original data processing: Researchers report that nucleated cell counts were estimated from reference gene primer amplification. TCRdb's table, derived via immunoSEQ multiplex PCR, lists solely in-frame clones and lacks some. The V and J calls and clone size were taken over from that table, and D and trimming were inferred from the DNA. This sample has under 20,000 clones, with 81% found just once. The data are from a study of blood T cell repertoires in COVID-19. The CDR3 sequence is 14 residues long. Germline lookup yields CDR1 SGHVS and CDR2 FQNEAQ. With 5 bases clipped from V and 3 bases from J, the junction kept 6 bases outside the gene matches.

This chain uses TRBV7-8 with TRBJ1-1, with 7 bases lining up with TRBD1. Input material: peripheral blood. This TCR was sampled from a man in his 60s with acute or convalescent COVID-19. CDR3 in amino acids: CASSRAGGYTEAFF. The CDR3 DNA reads TGTGCCAGCAGCCGTGCAGGGGGATACACTGAAGCTTTCTTT.